This T cell receptor beta chain comes out of a study of a mutant IDH1 vaccine in newly diagnosed glioma (dated by TCRdb to about 2021). With regard to the full study: Eight vaccinations were administered to patients in weeks 1, 3, 5, 7, 11, 15, 19 and 23, corresponding to visits V03 through V10. For exploratory analyses, about 25 treated patients had longitudinal TCRB deep sequencing done wherever samples were available. In the chemotherapy-containing groups, vaccination started alongside temozolomide cycles, whereas in patients who had radiotherapy alone it started 4-6 weeks after radiotherapy. Peripheral blood was collected at six visits: V03 (baseline), V05, V07, V10, V12 and V13. Of the roughly 31 treated patients, roughly 62% were male and about 38% were female, and the mean age was 40.4 years. Before enrollment, most patients had been given radiochemotherapy with temozolomide as standard therapy, while the rest had received either radiotherapy alone or temozolomide alone.

Taken with the paper, the label for time point translates to: week 23, last vaccination. Each vaccine dose, consisting of 300 ug of a 20-mer mutant IDH1 peptide in Montanide, was administered subcutaneously with topical imiquimod. Donors had newly diagnosed WHO grade 3 or 4 IDH1-mutant astrocytomas with loss of nuclear ATRX. The samples were drawn from NOA16, a multicentre, single-arm, open-label phase I trial in Germany that tested a mutant IDH1 peptide vaccine in humans for the first time. The DNeasy Blood and Tissue Kit was used to extract genomic DNA from EDTA blood for TCRB sequencing. The full study reports these points: It was noted by the authors that analyses of patient blood samples could not be reproduced owing to sample limitations. Changes in the top peripheral T cell clonotypes picked up by TCRB sequencing did not appear to be linked to pseudoprogression. Availability determined which PBMC samples were chosen for TCRB deep sequencing. Immune responses induced by the vaccine were seen in roughly 95% of patients across multiple MHC alleles.

Remarks on this clone: Its antigen is not yet known. Base qualities are not provided; no much larger clone lies one nucleotide away.

The cysteine opens and the phenylalanine closes a CDR3 of 13 amino acids. Only CDR3 DNA remains: 39 bases, in frame from the first base. The germline V gene provides CDR1 KGHSH and CDR2 LQKENI. A distance of 8 bases separates the germline ends of V and J, which lose 4 bases and 2 bases respectively. The library came from the immunoSEQ multiplex PCR assay. Rearranged TCR beta chain sequences were amplified with the hsTCRB Kit following the manufacturer's protocol. Sequencing of TCRB libraries was carried out on an Illumina MiSeq. From the authors' description of their analysis: The proprietary platform of the kit vendor was used for demultiplexing, trimming and gene mapping. This is the immuneACCESS table as TCRdb keeps it, with only in-frame sequences that have V and J called. A part of the clones is gone; compared with another copy, unresolved V genes explain less than half, and the rest is unexplained. V and J calls and clone size are given by that table; D and trimming were obtained from the DNA. This sample is represented by 50,000 to 60,000 clones; about four fifths of them were singletons. Roughly 6.2% of the sample goes to the ten largest clones.

Rearrangement joined TRBV18 to TRBJ1-1, with TRBD1 perhaps the D gene, on 5 matching bases. The source is a man aged 35-49 years with glioma. Sequences were derived from PBMCs, sampled from a glioma patient whose treatment included an IDH1 peptide vaccine. The CDR3 sequence is CASSQTVNTEAFF. The nucleotide sequence reads as follows: TGTGCCAGCTCACAGACAGTTAACACTGAAGCTTTCTTT.